This T cell receptor (beta chain) was obtained from a study of cytomegalovirus exposure and HLA in healthy donors. Germline-derived CDR1 and CDR2 are SGHDT and YYEEEE. The CDR3 covers 16 residues. Trimming cost V 0 bases and J 0 bases, with 12 bases left between them. A remark on this clone: The antigen is not known.

The PCR used 60 Vbeta and 13 Jbeta primers. Only in-frame clones appear in the TCRdb table, and some are missing; sequencing was by immunoSEQ multiplex PCR. Seen here are around 100,000 clones, approximately 79% observed once, and the top ten hold under 4.5%. Study outcomes and limitations: For most subjects, TCR beta sequences were reported to predict HLA-A and HLA-B alleles with accuracy. When a later analysis was performed, an Asian-associated ancestry cluster reportedly had fewer N-insertions than the approximately 680-donor mean. Rarity characterized most TCR sequences, yet some public TCRs appeared in many donors. Later analysis revealed greater clonal expansion in HLA-associated TCR beta chains than in equally common others.

V and J are TRBV5-6 and TRBJ1-1; D perhaps matches TRBD1 (5 bases). The clonotype comes from a man aged 45-65 years in good health and CMV-seropositive. What was sequenced was PBMCs. For the CDR3, the DNA is TGTGCCAGCAGCTTGGTGCCCCAGGGCATGAACACTGAAGCTTTCTTT. This sequence encodes CASSLVPQGMNTEAFF.